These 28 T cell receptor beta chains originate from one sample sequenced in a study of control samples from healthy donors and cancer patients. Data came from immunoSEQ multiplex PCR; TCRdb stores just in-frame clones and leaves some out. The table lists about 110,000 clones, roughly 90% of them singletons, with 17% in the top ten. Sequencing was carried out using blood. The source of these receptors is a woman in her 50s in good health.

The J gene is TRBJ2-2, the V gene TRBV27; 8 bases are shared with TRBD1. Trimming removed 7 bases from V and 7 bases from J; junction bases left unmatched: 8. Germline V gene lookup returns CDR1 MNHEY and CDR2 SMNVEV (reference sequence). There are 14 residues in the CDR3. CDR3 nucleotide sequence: TGTGCCAGCAATCGACAGGGGACGGGCGGGGAGCTGTTTTTT. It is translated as CASNRQGTGGELFF.

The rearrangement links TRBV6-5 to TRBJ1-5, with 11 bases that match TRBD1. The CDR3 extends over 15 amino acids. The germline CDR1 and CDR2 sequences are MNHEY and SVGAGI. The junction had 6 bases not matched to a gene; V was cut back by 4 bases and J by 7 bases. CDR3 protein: CASSSGTGGRQPQHF. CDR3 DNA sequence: TGTGCCAGCAGTTCCGGGACAGGGGGTCGACAGCCCCAGCATTTT.

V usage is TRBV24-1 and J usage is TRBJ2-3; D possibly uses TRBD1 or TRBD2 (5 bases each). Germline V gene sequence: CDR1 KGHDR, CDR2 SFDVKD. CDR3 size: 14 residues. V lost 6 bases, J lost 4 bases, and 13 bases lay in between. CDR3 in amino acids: CATSPRGLPDTQYF. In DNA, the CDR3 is TGTGCCACCAGTCCCCGGGGCCTACCAGATACGCAGTATTTT.

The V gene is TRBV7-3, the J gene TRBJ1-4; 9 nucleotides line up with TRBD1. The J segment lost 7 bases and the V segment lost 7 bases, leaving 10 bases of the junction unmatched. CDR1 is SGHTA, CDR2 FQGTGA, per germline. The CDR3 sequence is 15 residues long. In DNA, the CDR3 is TGTGCCAGCACCCCCAGGGACAGGGAAGGTGAAAAACTGTTTTTT. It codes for CASTPRDREGEKLFF.

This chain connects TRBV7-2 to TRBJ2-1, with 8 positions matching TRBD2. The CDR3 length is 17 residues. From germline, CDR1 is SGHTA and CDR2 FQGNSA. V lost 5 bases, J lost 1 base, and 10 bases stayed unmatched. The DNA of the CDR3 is TGTGCCAGCAGCCCGTTCGGACTAGCTCTTTCCTACAATGAGCAGTTCTTC. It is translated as CASSPFGLALSYNEQFF.

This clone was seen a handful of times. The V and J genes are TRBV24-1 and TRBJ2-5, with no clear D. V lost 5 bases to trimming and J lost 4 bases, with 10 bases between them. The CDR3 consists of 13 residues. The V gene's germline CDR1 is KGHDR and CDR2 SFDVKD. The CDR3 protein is CATSGPLGETQYF. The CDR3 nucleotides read TGTGCCACCAGTGGTCCCCTGGGAGAGACCCAGTACTTC.

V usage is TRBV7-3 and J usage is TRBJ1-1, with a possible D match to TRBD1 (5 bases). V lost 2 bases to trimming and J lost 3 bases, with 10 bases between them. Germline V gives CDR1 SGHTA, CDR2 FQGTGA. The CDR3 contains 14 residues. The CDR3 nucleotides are TGTGCCAGCAGCTTAGAGGCAGGGTACACTGAAGCTTTCTTT. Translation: CASSLEAGYTEAFF.

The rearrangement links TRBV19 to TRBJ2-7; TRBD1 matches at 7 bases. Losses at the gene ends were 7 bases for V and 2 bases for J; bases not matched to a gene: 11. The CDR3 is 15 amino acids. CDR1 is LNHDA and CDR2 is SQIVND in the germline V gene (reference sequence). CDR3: CASTKRGQGAYEQYF. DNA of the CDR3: TGTGCCAGTACCAAAAGGGGGCAGGGCGCCTACGAGCAGTACTTC.

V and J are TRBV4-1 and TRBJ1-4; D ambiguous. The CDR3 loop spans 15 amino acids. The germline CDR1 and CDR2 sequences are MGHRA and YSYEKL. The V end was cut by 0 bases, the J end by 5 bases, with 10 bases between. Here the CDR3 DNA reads TGCGCCAGCAGCCAAGATCCGGTGGGGAATGAAAAACTGTTTTTT. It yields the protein CASSQDPVGNEKLFF.

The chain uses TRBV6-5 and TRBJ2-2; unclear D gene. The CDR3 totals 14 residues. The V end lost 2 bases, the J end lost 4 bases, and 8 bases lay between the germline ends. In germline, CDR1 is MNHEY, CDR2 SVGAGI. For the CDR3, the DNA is TGTGCCAGCAGTTACGGGCGGACCACCGGGGAGCTGTTTTTT. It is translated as CASSYGRTTGELFF.

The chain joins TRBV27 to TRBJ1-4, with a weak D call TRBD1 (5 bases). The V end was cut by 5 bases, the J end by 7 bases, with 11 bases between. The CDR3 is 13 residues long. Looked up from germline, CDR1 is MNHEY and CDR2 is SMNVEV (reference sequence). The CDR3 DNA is TGTGCCAGCAGTACCCAGGGACGTGAAAAACTGTTTTTT. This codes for CASSTQGREKLFF.

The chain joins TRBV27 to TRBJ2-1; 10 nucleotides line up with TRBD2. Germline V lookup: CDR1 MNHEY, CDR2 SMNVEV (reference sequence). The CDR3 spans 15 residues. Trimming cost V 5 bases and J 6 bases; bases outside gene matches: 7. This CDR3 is CASSPLAGVINEQFF. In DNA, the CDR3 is TGTGCCAGCAGTCCTCTAGCGGGGGTTATCAATGAGCAGTTCTTC.

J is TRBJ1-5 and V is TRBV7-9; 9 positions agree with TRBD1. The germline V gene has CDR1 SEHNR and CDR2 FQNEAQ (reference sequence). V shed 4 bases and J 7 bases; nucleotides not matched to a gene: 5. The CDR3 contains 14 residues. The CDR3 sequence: CASSSQGAGQPQHF. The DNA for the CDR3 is TGTGCCAGCAGCTCACAGGGGGCCGGGCAGCCCCAGCATTTT.

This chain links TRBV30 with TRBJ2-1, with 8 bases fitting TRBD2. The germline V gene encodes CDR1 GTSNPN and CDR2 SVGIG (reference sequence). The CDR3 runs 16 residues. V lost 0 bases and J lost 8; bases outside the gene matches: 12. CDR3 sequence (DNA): TGTGCCTGGAGTGTTCGGGGCGGGGGGCCCCCCCATGAGCAGTTCTTC. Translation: CAWSVRGGGPPHEQFF.

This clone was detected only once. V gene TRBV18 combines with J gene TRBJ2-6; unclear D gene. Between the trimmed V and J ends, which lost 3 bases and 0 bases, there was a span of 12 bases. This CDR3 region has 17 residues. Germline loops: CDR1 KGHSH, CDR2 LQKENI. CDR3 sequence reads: CASSPRLSGSGANVLTF. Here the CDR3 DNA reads TGTGCCAGCTCACCCCGCCTCTCGGGCTCTGGGGCCAACGTCCTGACTTTC.

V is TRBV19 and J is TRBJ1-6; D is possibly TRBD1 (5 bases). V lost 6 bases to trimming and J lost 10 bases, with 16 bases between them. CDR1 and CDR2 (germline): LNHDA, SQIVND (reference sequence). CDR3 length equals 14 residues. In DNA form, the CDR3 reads TGTGCCAGTAGCACGGCGGGGGGAGGCTCACCCCTCCACTTT. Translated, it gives CASSTAGGGSPLHF. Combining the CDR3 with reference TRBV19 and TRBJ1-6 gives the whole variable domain DGGITQSPKYLFRKEGQNVTLSCEQNLNHDAMYWYRQDPGQGLRLIYYSQIVNDFQKGDIAEGYSVSREKKESFPLTVTSAQKNPTAFYLCASSTAGGGSPLHFGNGTRLTVT.

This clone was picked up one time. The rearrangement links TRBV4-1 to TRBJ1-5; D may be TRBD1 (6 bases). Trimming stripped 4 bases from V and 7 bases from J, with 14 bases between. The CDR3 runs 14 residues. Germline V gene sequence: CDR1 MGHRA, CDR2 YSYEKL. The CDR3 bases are TGCGCCAGCAGCCGGCCCGGGACAAAGCAGCCCCAGCATTTT. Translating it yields CASSRPGTKQPQHF.

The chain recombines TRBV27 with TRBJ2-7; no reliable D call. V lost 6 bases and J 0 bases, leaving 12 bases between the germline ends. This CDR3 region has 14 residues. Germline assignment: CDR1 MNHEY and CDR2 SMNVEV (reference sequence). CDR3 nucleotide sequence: TGTGCCAGCAGCGAACGCCAGGACTCCTACGAGCAGTACTTC. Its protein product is CASSERQDSYEQYF.

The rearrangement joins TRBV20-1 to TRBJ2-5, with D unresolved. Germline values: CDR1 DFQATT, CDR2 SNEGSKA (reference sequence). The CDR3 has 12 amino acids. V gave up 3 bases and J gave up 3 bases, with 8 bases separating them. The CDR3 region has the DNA TGCAGTGCTAGTACCGGAGAAGAGACCCAGTACTTC. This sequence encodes CSASTGEETQYF.

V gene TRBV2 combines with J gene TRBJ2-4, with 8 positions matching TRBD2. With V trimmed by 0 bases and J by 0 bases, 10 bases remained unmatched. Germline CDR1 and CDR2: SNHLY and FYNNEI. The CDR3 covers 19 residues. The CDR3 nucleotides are TGTGCCAGCAGTGAAGCGTTTAGCGGGAAATCTCTAGCCAAAAACATTCAGTACTTC. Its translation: CASSEAFSGKSLAKNIQYF.

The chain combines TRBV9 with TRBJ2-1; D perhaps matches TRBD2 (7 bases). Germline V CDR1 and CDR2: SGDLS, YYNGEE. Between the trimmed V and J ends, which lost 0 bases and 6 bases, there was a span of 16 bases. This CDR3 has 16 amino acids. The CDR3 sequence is CASSVDGGPSPNEQFF. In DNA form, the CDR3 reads TGTGCCAGCAGCGTAGACGGGGGGCCTTCCCCCAATGAGCAGTTCTTC.

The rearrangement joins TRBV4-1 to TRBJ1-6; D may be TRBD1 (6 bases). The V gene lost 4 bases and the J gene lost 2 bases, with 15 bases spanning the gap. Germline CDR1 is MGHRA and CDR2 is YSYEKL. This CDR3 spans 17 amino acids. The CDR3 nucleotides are TGCGCCAGCAGCCGGGACATTCCCTTCCCCTATAATTCACCCCTCCACTTT. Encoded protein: CASSRDIPFPYNSPLHF.

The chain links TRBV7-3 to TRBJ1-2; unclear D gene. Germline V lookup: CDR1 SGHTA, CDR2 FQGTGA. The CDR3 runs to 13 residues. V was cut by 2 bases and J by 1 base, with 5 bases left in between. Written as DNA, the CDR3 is TGTGCCAGCAGCTTATGGGTTAACTATGGCTACACCTTC. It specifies CASSLWVNYGYTF.

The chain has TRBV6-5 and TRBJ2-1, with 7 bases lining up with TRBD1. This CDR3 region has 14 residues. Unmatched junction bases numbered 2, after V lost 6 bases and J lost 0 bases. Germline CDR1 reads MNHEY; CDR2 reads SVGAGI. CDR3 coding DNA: TGTGCCAGCAGGGACAGGTTCTCCTACAATGAGCAGTTCTTC. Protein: CASRDRFSYNEQFF.

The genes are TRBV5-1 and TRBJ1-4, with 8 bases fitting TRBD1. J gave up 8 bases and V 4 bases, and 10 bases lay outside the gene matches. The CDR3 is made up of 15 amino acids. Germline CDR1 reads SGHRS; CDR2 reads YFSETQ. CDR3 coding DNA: TGCGCCAGCAGCGCGTCGACAGGGGTCGGGGAAAAACTGTTTTTT. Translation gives CASSASTGVGEKLFF.

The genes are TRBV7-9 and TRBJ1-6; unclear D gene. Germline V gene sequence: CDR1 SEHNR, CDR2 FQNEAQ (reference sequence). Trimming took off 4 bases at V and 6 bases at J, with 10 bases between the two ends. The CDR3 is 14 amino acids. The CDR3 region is CASSSGRANSPLHF. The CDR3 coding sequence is TGTGCCAGCAGCTCCGGACGGGCTAATTCACCCCTCCACTTT.

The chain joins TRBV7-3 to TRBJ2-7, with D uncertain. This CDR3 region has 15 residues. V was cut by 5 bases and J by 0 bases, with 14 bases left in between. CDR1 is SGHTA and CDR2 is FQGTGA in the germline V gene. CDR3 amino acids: CASSKDSLSSYEQYF. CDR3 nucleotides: TGTGCCAGCAGCAAAGACTCCTTGAGCTCCTACGAGCAGTACTTC.

Written as DNA, the CDR3 is TGCGCCAGCAGTCCAGGGGGCGCTGGGACCGGGGAGCTGTTTTTT. Translating gives CASSPGGAGTGELFF. J is TRBJ2-2 and V is TRBV5-1; 8 bases match TRBD1. CDR3 size: 15 residues. Trimming took 5 bases from V and 5 from J; bases not matched to a gene: 8. CDR1 is SGHRS, CDR2 YFSETQ, per germline.